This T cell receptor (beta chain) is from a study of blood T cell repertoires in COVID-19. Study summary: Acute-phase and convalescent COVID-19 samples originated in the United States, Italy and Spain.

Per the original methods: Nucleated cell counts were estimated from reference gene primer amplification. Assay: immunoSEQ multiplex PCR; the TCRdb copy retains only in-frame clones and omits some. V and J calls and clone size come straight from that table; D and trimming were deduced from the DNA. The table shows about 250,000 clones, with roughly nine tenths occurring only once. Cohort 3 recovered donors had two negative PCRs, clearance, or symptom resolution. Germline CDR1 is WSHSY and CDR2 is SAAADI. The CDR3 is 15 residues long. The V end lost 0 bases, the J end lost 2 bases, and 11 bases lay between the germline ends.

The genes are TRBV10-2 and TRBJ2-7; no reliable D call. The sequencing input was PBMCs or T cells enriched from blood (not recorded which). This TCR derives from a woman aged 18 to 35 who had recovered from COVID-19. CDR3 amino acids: CASSESRSNTYEQYF. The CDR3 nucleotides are TGCGCCAGCAGTGAGTCGAGATCGAATACCTACGAGCAGTACTTC.